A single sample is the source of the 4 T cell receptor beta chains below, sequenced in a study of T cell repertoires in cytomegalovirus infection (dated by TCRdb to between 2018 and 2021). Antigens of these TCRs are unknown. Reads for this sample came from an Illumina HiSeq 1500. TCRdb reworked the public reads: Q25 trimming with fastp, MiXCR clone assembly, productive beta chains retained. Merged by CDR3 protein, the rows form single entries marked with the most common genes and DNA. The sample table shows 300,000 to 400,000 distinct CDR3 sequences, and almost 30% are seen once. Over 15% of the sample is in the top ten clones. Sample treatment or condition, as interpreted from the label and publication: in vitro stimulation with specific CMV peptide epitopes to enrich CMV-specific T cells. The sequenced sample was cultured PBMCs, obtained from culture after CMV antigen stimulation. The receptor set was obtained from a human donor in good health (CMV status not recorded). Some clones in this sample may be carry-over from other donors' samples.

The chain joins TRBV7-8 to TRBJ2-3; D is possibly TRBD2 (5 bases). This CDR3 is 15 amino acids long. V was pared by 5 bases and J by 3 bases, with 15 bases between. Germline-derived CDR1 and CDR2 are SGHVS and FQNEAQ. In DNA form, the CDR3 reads TGTGCCAGCAGCCCAGAGGACTCGCTGACAGATACGCAGTATTTT. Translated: CASSPEDSLTDTQYF.

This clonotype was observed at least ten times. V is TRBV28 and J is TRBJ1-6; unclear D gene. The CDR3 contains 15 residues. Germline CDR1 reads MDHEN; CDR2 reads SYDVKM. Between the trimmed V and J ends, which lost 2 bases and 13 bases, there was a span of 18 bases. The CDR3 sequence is CASSLEAYHQEPLHF. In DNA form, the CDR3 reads TGTGCCAGCAGTTTAGAGGCTTATCACCAGGAGCCCCTCCACTTT.

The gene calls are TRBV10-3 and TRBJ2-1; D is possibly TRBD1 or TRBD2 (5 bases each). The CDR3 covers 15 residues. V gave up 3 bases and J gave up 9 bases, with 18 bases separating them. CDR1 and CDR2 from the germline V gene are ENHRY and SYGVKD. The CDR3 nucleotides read TGTGCCATCAGTGATAATACAGGTGTGGGGAGTGAGCAGTTCTTC. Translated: CAISDNTGVGSEQFF.

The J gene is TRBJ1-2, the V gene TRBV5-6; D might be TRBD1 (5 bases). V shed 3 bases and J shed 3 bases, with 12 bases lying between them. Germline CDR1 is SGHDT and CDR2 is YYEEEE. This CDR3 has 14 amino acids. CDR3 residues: CASSYREGYYGYTF. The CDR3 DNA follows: TGTGCCAGCAGCTACCGGGAGGGGTACTATGGCTACACCTTC.